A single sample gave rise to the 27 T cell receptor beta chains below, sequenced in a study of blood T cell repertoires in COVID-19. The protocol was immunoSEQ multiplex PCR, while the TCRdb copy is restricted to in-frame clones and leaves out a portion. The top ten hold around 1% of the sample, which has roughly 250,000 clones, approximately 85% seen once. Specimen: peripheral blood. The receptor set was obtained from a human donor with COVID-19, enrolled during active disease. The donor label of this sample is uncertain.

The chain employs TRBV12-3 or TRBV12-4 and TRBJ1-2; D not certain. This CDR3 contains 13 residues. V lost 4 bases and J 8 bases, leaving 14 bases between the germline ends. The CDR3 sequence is CASSSITAAGYTF. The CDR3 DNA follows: TGTGCCAGCAGTTCCATTACAGCGGCCGGCTACACCTTC.

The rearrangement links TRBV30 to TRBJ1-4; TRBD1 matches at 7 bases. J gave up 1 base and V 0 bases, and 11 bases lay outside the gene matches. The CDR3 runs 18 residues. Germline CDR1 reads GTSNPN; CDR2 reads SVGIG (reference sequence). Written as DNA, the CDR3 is TGTGCCTGGAGTGTACTCGGGGACAGTAGGATAACTAATGAAAAACTGTTTTTT. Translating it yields CAWSVLGDSRITNEKLFF.

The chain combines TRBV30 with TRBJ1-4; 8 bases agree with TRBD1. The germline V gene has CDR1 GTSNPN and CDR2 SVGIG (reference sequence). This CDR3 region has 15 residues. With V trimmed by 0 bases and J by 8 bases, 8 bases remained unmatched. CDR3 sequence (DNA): TGTGCCTGGAGTGTACTTCAGGGGGCAGGGGAAAAACTGTTTTTT. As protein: CAWSVLQGAGEKLFF.

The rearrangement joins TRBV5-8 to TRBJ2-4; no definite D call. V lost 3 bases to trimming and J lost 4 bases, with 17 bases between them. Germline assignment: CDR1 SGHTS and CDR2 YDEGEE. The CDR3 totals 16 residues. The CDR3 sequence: CASSSGVNNFKNIQYF. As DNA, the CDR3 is TGTGCCAGCAGCTCTGGAGTCAACAACTTTAAAAACATTCAGTACTTC. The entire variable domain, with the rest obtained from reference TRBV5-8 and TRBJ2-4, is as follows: EAGVTQSPTHLIKTRGQQATLRCSPISGHTSVYWYQQALGLGLQFLLWYDEGEERNRGNFPPRFSGRQFPNYSSELNVNALELEDSALYLCASSSGVNNFKNIQYFGAGTRLSVL.

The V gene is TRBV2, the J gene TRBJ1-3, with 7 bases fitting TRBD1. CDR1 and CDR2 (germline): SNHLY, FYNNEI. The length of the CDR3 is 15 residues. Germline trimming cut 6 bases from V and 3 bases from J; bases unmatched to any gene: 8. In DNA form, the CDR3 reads TGTGCCAGCAGCGAGGGGGCGCGAGGTGGAAACACCATATATTTT. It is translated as CASSEGARGGNTIYF.

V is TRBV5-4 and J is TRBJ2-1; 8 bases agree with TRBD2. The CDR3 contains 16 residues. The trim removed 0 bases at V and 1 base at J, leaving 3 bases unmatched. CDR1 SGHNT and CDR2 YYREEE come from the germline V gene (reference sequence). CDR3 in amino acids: CASSLAAGGSYNEQFF. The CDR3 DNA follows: TGTGCCAGCAGCTTGGCGGCGGGAGGTTCCTACAATGAGCAGTTCTTC. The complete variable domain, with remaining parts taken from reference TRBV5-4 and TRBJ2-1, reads ETGVTQSPTHLIKTRGQQVTLRCSSQSGHNTVSWYQQALGQGPQFIFQYYREEENGRGNFPPRFSGLQFPNYSSELNVNALELDDSALYLCASSLAAGGSYNEQFFGPGTRLTVL.

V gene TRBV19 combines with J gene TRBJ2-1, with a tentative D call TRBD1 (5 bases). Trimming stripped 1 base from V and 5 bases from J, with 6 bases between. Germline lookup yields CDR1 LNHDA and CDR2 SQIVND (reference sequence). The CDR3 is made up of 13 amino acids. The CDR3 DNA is TGTGCCAGTAGTATAGGACAGAACAATGAGCAGTTCTTC. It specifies CASSIGQNNEQFF.

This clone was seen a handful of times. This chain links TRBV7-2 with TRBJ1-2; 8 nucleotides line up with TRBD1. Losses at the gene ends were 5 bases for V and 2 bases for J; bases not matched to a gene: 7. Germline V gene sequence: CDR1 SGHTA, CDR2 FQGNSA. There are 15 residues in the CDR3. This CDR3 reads CASSSDGQGNYGYTF. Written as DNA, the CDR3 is TGTGCCAGCAGCAGTGATGGACAGGGAAACTATGGCTACACCTTC.

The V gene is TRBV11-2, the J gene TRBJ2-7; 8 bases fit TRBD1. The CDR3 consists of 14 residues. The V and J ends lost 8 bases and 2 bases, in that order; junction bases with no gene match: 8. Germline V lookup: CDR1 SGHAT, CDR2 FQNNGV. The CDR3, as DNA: TGTGCCAGCGCTCAGGGGGCTCAGGCCTACGAGCAGTACTTC. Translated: CASAQGAQAYEQYF.

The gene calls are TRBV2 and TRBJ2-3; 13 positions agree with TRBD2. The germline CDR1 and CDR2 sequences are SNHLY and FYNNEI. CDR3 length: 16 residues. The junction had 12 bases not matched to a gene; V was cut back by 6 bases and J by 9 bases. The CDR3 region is CASSVGTSGKGGTQYF. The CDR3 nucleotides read TGTGCCAGCAGCGTTGGGACTAGCGGGAAGGGGGGCACGCAGTATTTT.

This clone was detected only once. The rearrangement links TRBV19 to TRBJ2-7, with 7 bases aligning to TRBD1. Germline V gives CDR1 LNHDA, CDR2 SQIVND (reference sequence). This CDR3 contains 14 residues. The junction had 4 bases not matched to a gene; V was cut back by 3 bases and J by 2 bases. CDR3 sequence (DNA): TGTGCCAGTAGTATCCGGGACAGTCCCTACGAGCAGTACTTC. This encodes CASSIRDSPYEQYF.

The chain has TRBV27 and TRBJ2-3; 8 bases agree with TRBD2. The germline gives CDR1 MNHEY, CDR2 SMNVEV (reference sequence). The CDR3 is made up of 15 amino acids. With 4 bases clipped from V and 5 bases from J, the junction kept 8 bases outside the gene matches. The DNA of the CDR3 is TGTGCCAGCAGTTCGGGACTAGTGATTGTAGATACGCAGTATTTT. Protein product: CASSSGLVIVDTQYF.

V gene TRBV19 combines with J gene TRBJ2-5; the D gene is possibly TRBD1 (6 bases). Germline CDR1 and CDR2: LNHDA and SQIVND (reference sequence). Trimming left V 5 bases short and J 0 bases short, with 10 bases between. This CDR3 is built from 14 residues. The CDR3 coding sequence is TGTGCCAGTAGTTTACAGGGAAACCAAGAGACCCAGTACTTC. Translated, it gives CASSLQGNQETQYF.

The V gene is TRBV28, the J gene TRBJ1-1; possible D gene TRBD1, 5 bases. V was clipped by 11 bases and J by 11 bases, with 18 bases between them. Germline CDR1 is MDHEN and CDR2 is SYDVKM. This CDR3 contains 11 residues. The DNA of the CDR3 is TGTGCCCGCGGGGCTGTCCTTTCGGCTTTCTTT. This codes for CARGAVLSAFF.

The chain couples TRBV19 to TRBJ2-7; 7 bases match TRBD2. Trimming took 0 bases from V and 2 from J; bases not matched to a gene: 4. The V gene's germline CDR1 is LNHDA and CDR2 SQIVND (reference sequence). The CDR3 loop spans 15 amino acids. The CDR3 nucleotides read TGTGCCAGTAGTATAGATGGACTAGAGGCCTACGAGCAGTACTTC. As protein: CASSIDGLEAYEQYF. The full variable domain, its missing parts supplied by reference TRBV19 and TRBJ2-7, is DGGITQSPKYLFRKEGQNVTLSCEQNLNHDAMYWYRQDPGQGLRLIYYSQIVNDFQKGDIAEGYSVSREKKESFPLTVTSAQKNPTAFYLCASSIDGLEAYEQYFGPGTRLTVT.

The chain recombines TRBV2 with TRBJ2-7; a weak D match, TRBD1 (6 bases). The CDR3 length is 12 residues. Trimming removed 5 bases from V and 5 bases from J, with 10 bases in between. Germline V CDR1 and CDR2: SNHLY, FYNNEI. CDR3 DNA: TGTGCCAGCAGTACAGGGTTCGACGAGCAGTACTTC. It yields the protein CASSTGFDEQYF.

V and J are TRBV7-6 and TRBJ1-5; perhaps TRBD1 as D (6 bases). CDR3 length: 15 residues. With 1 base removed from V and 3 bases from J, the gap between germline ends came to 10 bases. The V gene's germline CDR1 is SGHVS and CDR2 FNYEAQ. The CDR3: CASSLVGDINQPQHF. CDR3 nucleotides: TGTGCCAGCAGCTTAGTTGGGGACATCAATCAGCCCCAGCATTTT.

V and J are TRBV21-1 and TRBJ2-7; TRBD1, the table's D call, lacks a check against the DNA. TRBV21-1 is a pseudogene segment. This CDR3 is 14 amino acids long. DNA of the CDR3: TGTGCCAGCAGCCTTAAACCCCAGGTTTACGAGCAGTACTTC. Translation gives CASSLKPQVYEQYF.

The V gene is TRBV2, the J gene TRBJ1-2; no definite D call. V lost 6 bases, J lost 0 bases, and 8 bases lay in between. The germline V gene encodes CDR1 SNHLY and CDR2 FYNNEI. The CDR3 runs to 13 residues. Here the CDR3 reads CASRDSANYGYTF. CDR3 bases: TGTGCCAGCAGGGACTCCGCTAACTATGGCTACACCTTC.

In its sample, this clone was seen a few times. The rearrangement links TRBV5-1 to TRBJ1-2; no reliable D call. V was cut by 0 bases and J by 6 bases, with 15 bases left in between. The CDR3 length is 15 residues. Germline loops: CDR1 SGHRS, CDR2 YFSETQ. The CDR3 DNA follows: TGCGCCAGCAGCTTGGCCGACACAGAGAGTCATGGCTACACCTTC. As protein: CASSLADTESHGYTF.

For the CDR3, the DNA is TGTGCCAGCAGCCGCCGGAGAGGCCTGCTCAATGAGCAGTTCTTC. Translated: CASSRRRGLLNEQFF. The V call is TRBV11-3, the J call TRBJ2-1; unclear D gene. V was pared by 5 bases and J by 6 bases, with 17 bases between. CDR3 length: 15 amino acids. The germline V gene has CDR1 SGHNT and CDR2 YENEEA.

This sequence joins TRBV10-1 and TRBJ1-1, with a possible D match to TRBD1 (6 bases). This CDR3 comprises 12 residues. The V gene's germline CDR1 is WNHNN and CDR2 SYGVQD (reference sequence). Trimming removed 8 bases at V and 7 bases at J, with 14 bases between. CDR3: CASGSGTYEAFF. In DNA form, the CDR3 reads TGCGCCAGCGGCTCCGGGACATATGAAGCTTTCTTT.

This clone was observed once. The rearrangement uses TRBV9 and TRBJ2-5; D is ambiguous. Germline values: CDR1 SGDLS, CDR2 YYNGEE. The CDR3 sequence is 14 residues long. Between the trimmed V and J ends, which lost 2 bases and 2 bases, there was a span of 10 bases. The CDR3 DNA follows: TGTGCCAGCAGCGTTCTTCAGTCTCAAGAGACCCAGTACTTC. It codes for CASSVLQSQETQYF.

CDR3 residues: CATQRGGAYSNQPQHF. The CDR3 DNA reads TGTGCCACCCAGCGGGGGGGGGCCTATAGCAATCAGCCCCAGCATTTT. The chain employs TRBV25-1 and TRBJ1-5; a possible D gene is TRBD1 (6 bases). The germline V gene encodes CDR1 MGHDK and CDR2 SYGVNS. CDR3 length: 16 residues. The V end was cut by 10 bases, the J end by 0 bases, with 19 bases between.

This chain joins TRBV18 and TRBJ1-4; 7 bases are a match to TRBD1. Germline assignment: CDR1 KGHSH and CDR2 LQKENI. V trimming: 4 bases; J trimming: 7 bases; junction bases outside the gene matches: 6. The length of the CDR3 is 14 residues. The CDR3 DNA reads TGTGCCAGCTCACTCGACAGGGCGGGTGAAAAACTGTTTTTT. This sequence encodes CASSLDRAGEKLFF.

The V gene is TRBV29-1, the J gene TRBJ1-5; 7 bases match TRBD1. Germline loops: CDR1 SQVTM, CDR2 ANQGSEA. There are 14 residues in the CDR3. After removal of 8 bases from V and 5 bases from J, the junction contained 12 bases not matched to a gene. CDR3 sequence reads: CSISTGSRDQPQHF. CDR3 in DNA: TGCAGCATTTCGACAGGGAGTAGGGATCAGCCCCAGCATTTT. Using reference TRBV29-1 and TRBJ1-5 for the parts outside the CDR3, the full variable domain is SAVISQKPSRDICQRGTSLTIQCQVDSQVTMMFWYRQQPGQSLTLIATANQGSEATYESGFVIDKFPISRPNLTFSTLTVSNMSPEDSSIYLCSISTGSRDQPQHFGDGTRLSIL.

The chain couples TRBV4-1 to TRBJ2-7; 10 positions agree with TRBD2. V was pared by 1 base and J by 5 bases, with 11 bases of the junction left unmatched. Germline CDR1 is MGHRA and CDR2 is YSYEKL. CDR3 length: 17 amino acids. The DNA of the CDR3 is TGCGCCAGCAGCCAAGGGTGGGGTCCTAGCGGGAGTAACGAGCAGTACTTC. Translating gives CASSQGWGPSGSNEQYF.